This T cell receptor beta chain was sequenced during a study of blood T cell repertoires in COVID-19. V was clipped by 5 bases and J by 4 bases; unmatched bases: 5. The CDR3 spans 14 residues. Germline V gene sequence: CDR1 MDHEN, CDR2 SYDVKM. Authors' processing steps: The authors estimated nucleated cell counts from reference gene primer amplification. Some clones are missing from TCRdb's copy, which holds only in-frame ones; the method was immunoSEQ multiplex PCR. That table supplies the V and J calls and clone size; D and trimming were determined from the DNA. The table records approximately 210,000 clones, about 90% of them present only once.

The rearrangement links TRBV28 to TRBJ1-1, with 9 positions matching TRBD1. Sequences were obtained from peripheral blood. This TCR was recovered from a man aged 35 to 55 with active or convalescent COVID-19. The CDR3 bases are TGTGCCAGCAGTGTACAGGGGGCGGCCACTGAAGCTTTCTTT. Its protein is CASSVQGAATEAFF.